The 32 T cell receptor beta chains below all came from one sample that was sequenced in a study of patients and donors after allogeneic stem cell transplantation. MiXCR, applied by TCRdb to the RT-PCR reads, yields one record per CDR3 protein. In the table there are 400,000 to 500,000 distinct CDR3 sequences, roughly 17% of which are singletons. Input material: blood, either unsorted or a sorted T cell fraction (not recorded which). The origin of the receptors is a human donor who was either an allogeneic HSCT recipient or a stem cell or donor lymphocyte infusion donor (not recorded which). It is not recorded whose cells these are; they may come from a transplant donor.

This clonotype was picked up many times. Here the CDR3 reads CASSNAPTGALAKNIQYF. The CDR3 coding sequence is TGTGCCAGCAGTAACGCCCCAACAGGGGCCCTAGCCAAAAACATTCAGTACTTC. The chain carries TRBV12-3 or TRBV12-4 and TRBJ2-4, with 7 bases identical to TRBD1. Unmatched junction bases numbered 13, after V lost 5 bases and J lost 0 bases. CDR3 length: 18 amino acids.

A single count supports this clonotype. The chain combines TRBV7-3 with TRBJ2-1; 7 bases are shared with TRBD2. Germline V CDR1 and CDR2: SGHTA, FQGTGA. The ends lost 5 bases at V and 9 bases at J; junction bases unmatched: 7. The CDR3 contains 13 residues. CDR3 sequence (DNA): TGTGCCAGCAGCCAGCGGGGCCGCGGTGAGCAGTTCTTC. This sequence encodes CASSQRGRGEQFF.

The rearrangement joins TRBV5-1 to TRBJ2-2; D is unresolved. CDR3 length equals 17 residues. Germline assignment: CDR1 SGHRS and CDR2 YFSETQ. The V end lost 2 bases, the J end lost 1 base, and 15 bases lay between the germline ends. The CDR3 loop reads CASSFGLNHQNTGELFF. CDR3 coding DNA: TGCGCCAGCAGCTTCGGGCTAAATCACCAGAACACCGGGGAGCTGTTTTTT.

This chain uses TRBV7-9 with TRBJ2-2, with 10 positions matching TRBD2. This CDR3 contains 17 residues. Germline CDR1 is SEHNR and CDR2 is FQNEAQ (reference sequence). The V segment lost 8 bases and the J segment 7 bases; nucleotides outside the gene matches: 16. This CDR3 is CASLRGGASGRIGELFF. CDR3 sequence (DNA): TGTGCCAGCCTTCGAGGAGGGGCTAGCGGGAGAATCGGGGAGCTGTTTTTT.

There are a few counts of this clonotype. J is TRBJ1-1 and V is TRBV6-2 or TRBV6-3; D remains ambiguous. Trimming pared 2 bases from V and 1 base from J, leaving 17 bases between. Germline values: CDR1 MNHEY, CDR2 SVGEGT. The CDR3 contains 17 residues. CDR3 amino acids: CASSYTENKGPNTEAFF. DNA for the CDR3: TGTGCCAGCAGTTACACCGAGAACAAGGGCCCGAACACTGAAGCTTTCTTT.

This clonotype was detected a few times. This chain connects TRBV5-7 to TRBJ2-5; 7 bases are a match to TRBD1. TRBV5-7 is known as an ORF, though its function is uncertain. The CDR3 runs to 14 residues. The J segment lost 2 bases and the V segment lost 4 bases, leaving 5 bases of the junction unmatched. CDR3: CASSKGQSQETQYF. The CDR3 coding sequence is TGTGCCAGCAGCAAGGGACAGAGTCAAGAGACCCAGTACTTC.

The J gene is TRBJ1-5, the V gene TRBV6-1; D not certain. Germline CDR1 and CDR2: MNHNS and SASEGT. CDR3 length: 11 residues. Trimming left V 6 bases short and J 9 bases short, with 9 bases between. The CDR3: CASRGSWPQHF. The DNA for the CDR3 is TGTGCCAGCAGGGGTTCCTGGCCCCAGCATTTT.

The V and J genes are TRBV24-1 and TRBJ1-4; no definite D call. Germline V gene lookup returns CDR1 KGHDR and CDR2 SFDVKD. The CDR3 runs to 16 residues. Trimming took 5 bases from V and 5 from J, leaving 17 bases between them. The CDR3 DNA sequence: TGTGCCACCAGTGGATCTGGCCCAACCCTCAATGAAAAACTGTTTTTT. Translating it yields CATSGSGPTLNEKLFF.

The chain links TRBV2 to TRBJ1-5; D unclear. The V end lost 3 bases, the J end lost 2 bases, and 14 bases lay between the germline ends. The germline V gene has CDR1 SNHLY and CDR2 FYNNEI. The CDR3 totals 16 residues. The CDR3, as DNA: TGTGCCAGCAGTGAGGGCACAATTAGGGGCAATCAGCCCCAGCATTTT. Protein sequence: CASSEGTIRGNQPQHF.

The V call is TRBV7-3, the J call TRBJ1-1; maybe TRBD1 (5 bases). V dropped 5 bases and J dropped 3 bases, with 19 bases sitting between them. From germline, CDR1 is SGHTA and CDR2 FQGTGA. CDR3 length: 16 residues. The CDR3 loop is CASSPAGPGSDTEAFF. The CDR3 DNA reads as TGTGCCAGCAGCCCCGCAGGGCCAGGATCGGACACTGAAGCTTTCTTT.

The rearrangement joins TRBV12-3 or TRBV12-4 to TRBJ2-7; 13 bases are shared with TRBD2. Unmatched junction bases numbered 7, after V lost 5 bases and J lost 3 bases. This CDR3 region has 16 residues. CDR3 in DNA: TGTGCCAGCAGTAGATTAGGGACTAGCGGGAACTACGAGCAGTACTTC. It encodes CASSRLGTSGNYEQYF.

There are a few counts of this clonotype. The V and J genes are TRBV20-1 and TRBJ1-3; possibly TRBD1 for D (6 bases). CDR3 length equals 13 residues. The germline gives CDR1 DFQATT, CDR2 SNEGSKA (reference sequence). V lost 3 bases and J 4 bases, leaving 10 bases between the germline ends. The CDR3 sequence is CSASGGHGNTIYF. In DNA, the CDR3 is TGCAGTGCTAGTGGGGGGCACGGAAACACCATATATTTT.

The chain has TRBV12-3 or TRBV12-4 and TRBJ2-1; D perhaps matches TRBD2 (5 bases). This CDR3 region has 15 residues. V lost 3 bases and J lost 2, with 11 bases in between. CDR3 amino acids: CASSFTAATYNEQFF. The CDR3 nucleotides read TGTGCCAGCAGTTTTACAGCGGCTACCTACAATGAGCAGTTCTTC.

This CDR3 reads CAWSARGFVYNEQFF. Written as DNA, the CDR3 is TGTGCCTGGAGCGCCAGGGGGTTTGTGTACAATGAGCAGTTCTTC. The genes are TRBV30 and TRBJ2-1; 7 bases align to TRBD1. Trimming at V came to 3 bases and at J to 4 bases, leaving 9 bases not matched to a gene. The CDR3 consists of 15 residues. Germline loops: CDR1 GTSNPN, CDR2 SVGIG (reference sequence).

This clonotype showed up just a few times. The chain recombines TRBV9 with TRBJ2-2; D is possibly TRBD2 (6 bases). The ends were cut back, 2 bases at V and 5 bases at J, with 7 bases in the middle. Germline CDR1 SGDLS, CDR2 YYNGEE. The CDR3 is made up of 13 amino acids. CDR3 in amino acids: CASSVTSTGELFF. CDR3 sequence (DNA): TGTGCCAGCAGCGTGACTAGTACCGGGGAGCTGTTTTTT.

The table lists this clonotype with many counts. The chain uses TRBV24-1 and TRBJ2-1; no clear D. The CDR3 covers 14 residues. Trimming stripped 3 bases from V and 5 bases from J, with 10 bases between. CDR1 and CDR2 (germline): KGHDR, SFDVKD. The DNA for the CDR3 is TGTGCCACCAGTGATCCGCGGAGCAACAATGAGCAGTTCTTC. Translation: CATSDPRSNNEQFF.

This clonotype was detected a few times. CDR3 coding DNA: TGCAGTGCTAGAGAATCCAAACCGGGACGGTGGAGCTCCTATAATTCACCCCTCCACTTT. Protein: CSARESKPGRWSSYNSPLHF. This chain joins TRBV20-1 and TRBJ1-6; maybe TRBD1 (5 bases). The germline V gene has CDR1 DFQATT and CDR2 SNEGSKA (reference sequence). The V and J ends lost 0 bases and 0 bases respectively, with 21 bases between them. The CDR3 has 20 amino acids.

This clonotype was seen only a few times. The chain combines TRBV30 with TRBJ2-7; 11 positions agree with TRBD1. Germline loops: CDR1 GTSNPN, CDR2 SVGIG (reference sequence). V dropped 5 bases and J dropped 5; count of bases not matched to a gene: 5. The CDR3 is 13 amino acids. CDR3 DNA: TGTGCCTGGGGTAGGGACAGGGGGAACGAGCAGTACTTC. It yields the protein CAWGRDRGNEQYF.

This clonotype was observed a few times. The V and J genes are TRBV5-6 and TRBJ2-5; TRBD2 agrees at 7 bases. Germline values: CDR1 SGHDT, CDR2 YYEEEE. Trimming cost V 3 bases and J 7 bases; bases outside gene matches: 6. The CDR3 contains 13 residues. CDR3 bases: TGTGCCAGCAGCTCGGGCCGGGAGGCGACCCAGTACTTC. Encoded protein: CASSSGREATQYF.

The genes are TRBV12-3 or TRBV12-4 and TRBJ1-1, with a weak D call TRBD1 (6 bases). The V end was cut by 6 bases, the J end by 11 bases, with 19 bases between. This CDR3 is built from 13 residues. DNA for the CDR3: TGTGCCAGCAGGCCGCACGCAGGGGCATCGGCTTTCTTT. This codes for CASRPHAGASAFF.

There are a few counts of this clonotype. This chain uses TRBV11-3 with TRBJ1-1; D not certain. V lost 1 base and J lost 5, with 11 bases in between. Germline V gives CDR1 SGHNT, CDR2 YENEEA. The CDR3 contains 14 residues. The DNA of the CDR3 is TGTGCCAGCAGCTTAGGGGCCTCTTCAACTGAAGCTTTCTTT. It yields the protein CASSLGASSTEAFF.

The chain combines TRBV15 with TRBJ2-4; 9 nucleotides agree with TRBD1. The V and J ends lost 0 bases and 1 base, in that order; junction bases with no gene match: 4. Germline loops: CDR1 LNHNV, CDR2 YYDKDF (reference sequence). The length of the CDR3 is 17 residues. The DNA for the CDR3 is TGTGCCACCAGCAGAGACCGGACAGGGGTGGCCAAAAACATTCAGTACTTC. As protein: CATSRDRTGVAKNIQYF.

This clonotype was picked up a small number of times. As DNA, the CDR3 is TGCGCCAGCAGCCAACATACCATCATGAACACTGAAGCTTTCTTT. It yields the protein CASSQHTIMNTEAFF. The chain employs TRBV4-1 and TRBJ1-1, with no clear D. Trimming stripped 2 bases from V and 0 bases from J, with 10 bases between. The CDR3 runs 15 residues. The germline V gene encodes CDR1 MGHRA and CDR2 YSYEKL.

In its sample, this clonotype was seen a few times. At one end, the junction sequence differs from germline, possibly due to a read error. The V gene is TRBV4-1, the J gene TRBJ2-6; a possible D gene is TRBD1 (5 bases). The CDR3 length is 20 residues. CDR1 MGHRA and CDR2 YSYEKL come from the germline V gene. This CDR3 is CGSSQEFSDRPFSGANVLTF. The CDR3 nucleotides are TGCGGCAGCAGCCAAGAATTTTCCGACAGACCTTTCTCTGGGGCCAACGTCCTGACTTTC.

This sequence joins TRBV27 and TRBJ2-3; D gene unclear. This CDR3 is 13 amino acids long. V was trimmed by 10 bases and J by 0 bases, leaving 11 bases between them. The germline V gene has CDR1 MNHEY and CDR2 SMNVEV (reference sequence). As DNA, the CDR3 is TGTGCCATTAAGTCGGAGAGCACAGATACGCAGTATTTT. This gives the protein CAIKSESTDTQYF.

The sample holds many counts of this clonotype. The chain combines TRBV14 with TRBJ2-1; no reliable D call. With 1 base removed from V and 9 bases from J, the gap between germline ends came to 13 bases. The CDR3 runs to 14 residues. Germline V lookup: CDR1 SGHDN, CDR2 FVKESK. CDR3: CASSQVDWGGEQFF. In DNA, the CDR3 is TGTGCCAGCAGCCAAGTCGATTGGGGTGGTGAGCAGTTCTTC.

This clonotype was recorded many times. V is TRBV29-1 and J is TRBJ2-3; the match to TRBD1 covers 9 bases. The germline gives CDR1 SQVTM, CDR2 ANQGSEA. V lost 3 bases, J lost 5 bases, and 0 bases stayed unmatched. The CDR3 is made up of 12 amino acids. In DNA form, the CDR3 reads TGCAGCGTTGAGACAGGGGGAGATACGCAGTATTTT. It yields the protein CSVETGGDTQYF.

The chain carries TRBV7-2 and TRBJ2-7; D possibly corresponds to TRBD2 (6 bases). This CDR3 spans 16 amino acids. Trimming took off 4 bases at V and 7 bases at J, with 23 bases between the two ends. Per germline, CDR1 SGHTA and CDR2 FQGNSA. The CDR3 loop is CASSSVGTPGSWEQYF. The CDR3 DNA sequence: TGTGCCAGCAGCTCTGTCGGGACTCCGGGATCGTGGGAGCAGTACTTC.

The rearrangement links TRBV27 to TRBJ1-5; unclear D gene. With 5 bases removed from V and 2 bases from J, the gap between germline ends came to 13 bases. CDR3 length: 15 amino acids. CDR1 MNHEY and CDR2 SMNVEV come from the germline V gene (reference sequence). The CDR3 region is CASSPGPSGNQPQHF. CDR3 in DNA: TGTGCCAGCAGTCCCGGCCCTAGTGGCAATCAGCCCCAGCATTTT.

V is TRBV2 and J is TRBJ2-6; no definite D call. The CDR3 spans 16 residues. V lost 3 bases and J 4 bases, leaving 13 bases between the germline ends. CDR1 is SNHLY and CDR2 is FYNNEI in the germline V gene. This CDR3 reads CASSDPGVGGANVLTF. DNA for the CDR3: TGTGCCAGCAGTGACCCCGGTGTAGGAGGGGCCAACGTCCTGACTTTC.

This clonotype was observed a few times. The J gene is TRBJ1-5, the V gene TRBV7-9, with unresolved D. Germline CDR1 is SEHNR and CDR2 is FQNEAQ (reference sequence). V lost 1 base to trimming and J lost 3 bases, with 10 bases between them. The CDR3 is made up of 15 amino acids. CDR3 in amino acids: CASSLDGLNNQPQHF. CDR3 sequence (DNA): TGTGCCAGCAGCTTAGATGGCCTAAACAATCAGCCCCAGCATTTT.

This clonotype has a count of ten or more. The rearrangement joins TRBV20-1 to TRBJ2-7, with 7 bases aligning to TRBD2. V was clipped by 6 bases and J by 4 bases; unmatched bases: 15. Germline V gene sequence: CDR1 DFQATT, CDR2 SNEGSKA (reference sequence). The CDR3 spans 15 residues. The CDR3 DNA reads TGCAGTGCGCTAGAGGGGTCTAGCGGAGGGTACGAGCAGTACTTC. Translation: CSALEGSSGGYEQYF.